This T cell receptor beta chain was identified during a study of post-analysis software for immune sequencing data. About the study: Relapsing-remitting, secondary progressive and progressive-relapsing forms of multiple sclerosis all featured among disease courses.

Libraries were made from TCR beta cDNA, and they carried unique molecular identifiers. Using its own MiXCR run on the PCR reads, TCRdb lists one record per CDR3 protein. The sample has roughly 730,000 distinct CDR3 sequences; 25% to 30% are singletons. The CDR3 length is 13 residues. From germline, CDR1 is SEHNR and CDR2 FQNEAQ (reference sequence). As for this clonotype: Its specificity is unknown.

Findings and caveats of the study: When compared against controls, multiple sclerosis patients showed significantly lower normalized Chao1 diversity. Strong same-batch co-clustering of samples appeared with F measure clustering. TRBV segments more frequent in patients than in controls numbered several and included TRBV5-6, TRBV5-1 and TRBV20-1.

The sequence came from a girl aged 10 to 17 with multiple sclerosis. This chain connects TRBV7-9 to TRBJ2-5, with 7 bases fitting TRBD1. The J call may be in error: the DNA end matches TRBJ2-7 better. The sequencing input was blood. Here the CDR3 DNA reads TGTGCCAGCAGATCCGACAGGGTCAACGAGCAGTACTTC. It specifies CASRSDRVNEQYF.